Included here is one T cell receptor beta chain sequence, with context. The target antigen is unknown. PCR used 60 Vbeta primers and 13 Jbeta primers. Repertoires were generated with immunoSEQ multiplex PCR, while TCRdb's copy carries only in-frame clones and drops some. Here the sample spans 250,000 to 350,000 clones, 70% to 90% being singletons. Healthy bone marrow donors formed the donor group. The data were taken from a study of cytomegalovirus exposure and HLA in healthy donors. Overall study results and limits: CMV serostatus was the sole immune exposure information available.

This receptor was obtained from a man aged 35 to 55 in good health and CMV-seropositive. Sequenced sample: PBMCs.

The CDR3 loop reads CSTTTGVGYGYTF. The CDR3 nucleotides read TGCAGCACCACGACAGGGGTAGGCTATGGCTACACCTTC. V and J are TRBV29-1 and TRBJ1-2; TRBD1 agrees at 8 bases. The germline V gene encodes CDR1 SQVTM and CDR2 ANQGSEA. The ends lost 8 bases at V and 4 bases at J; junction bases unmatched: 9. CDR3 length equals 13 residues.